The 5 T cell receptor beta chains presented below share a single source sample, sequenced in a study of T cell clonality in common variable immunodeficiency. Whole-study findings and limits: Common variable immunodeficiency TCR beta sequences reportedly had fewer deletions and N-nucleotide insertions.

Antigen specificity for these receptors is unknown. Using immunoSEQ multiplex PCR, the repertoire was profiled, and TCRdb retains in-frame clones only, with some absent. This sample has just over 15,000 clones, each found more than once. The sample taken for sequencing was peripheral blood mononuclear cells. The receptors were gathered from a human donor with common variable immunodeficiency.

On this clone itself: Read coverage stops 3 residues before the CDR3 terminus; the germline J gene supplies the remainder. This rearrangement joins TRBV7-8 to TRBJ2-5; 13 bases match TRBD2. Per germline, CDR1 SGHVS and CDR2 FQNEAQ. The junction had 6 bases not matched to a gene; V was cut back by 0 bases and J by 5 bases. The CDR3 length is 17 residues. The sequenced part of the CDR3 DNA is TGTGCCAGCAGCTTAGCAGGACTAGCGGGGGCCCGCGAGACC. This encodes CASSLAGLAGARET. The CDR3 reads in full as CASSLAGLAGARETQYF. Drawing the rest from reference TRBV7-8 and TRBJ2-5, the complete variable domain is GAGVSQSPRYKVAKRGQDVALRCDPISGHVSLFWYQQALGQGPEFLTYFQNEAQLDKSGLPSDRFFAERPEGSVSTLKIQRTQQEDSAVYLCASSLAGLAGARETQYFGPGTRLLVL.

The CDR3 sequence: CASSVQGNEQFF. CDR3 bases read: TGTGCCAGTAGTGTCCAGGGCAATGAG. This chain uses TRBV19 with TRBJ2-1; D is possibly TRBD1 (5 bases). The CDR3 end is not reached by the read, which stops 3 residues before it; the germline J gene fills it in. Germline V gene data show CDR1 as LNHDA and CDR2 as SQIVND (reference sequence). CDR3 length equals 12 residues. V lost 5 bases and J lost 6, with 8 bases in between.

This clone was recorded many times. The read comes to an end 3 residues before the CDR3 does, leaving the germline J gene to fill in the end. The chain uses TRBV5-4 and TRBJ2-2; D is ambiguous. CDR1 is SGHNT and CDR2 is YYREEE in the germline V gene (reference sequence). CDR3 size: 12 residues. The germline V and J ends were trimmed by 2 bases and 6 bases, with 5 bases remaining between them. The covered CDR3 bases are TGTGCCAGCAGCTTCCAATCCGGGGAG. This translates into CASSFQSGE. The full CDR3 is CASSFQSGELFF.

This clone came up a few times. The DNA read from the CDR3 is TGTGCCAGCTCACCGACAGGATCCTCCTACAATGAG. It is translated as CASSPTGSSYNE. The full CDR3 protein reads CASSPTGSSYNEQFF. J is TRBJ2-1 and V is TRBV18; TRBD1 might be the D (6 bases). The CDR3 end lies 3 residues beyond the end of the read and is filled in from the germline J gene. CDR3 length equals 15 residues. V was cut by 3 bases and J by 0 bases, with 9 bases left in between. Germline V CDR1 and CDR2: KGHSH, LQKENI.

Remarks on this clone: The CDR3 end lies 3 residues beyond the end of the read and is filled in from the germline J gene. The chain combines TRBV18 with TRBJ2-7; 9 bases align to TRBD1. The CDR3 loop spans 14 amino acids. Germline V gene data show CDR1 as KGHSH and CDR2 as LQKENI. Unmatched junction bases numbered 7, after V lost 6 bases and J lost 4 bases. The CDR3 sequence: CASSPGTGKYEQYF. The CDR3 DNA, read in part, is TGTGCCAGCTCTCCGGGGACAGGGAAGTACGAG.